These 24 T cell receptor beta chains were sequenced from one sample in a study of blood T cells in healthy people across ages. A J-beta primer mix and a sample-barcoded 5' primer were used in a second PCR of roughly 7 to 12 cycles. TCRdb ran MiXCR on the 5' RACE reads and lists one entry per CDR3 protein. The sample lists 600,000 to 650,000 distinct CDR3 sequences, about 54% occurring once. The specimen sequenced was blood. These receptors all stem from a man aged 60 to 75 in good health.

V is TRBV13 and J is TRBJ2-5; D perhaps matches TRBD1 (5 bases). Germline loops: CDR1 PRHDT, CDR2 FYEKMQ (reference sequence). The CDR3 totals 13 residues. V lost 6 bases and J lost 3, with 11 bases in between. The CDR3 loop reads CASSQQEKETQYF. The CDR3 DNA sequence: TGTGCCAGCAGTCAACAGGAGAAAGAGACCCAGTACTTC.

V is TRBV7-2 and J is TRBJ2-5; 11 bases map to TRBD2. The V gene's germline CDR1 is SGHTA and CDR2 FQGNSA. The CDR3 covers 16 residues. Trimming cost V 5 bases and J 4 bases; bases outside gene matches: 9. This CDR3 is CASSTTLAGGVETQYF. The CDR3 coding sequence is TGTGCCAGCAGCACCACGCTAGCGGGGGGAGTAGAGACCCAGTACTTC.

This sequence joins TRBV12-3 or TRBV12-4 and TRBJ2-5, with D possibly being TRBD2 (6 bases). Trimming took off 5 bases at V and 3 bases at J, with 19 bases between the two ends. This CDR3 region has 16 residues. The CDR3 spells CASSAAGGREEETQYF. The CDR3 region has the DNA TGTGCCAGCAGTGCTGCCGGGGGACGCGAGGAAGAGACCCAGTACTTC.

The V gene is TRBV27, the J gene TRBJ1-2, with D tentatively TRBD1 (5 bases). Per the germline V gene, CDR1 is MNHEY and CDR2 is SMNVEV (reference sequence). The CDR3 runs 14 residues. With 5 bases removed from V and 3 bases from J, the gap between germline ends came to 13 bases. For the CDR3, the DNA is TGTGCCAGCAGTCGCCGCGGGGGGGACTATGGCTACACCTTC. Protein product: CASSRRGGDYGYTF.

The chain employs TRBV2 and TRBJ2-5; D might be TRBD1 or TRBD2, each matching 5 bases. Trimming took 8 bases from V and 4 from J, leaving 11 bases between them. Germline CDR1 reads SNHLY; CDR2 reads FYNNEI. The CDR3 extends over 12 amino acids. The CDR3 loop is CASLGVRETQYF. CDR3 in DNA: TGTGCCAGCTTGGGGGTGAGAGAGACCCAGTACTTC.

The chain uses TRBV7-9 and TRBJ2-5; TRBD2 matches at 8 bases. Germline V CDR1 and CDR2: SEHNR, FQNEAQ (reference sequence). This CDR3 is 15 amino acids long. The J segment lost 4 bases and the V segment lost 4 bases, leaving 8 bases of the junction unmatched. CDR3 coding DNA: TGTGCCAGCAGCTCAGCGGGGGCTCAGGGAGAGACCCAGTACTTC. Its protein product is CASSSAGAQGETQYF.

The table lists this clonotype with a few counts. J is TRBJ2-5 and V is TRBV2; 7 bases map to TRBD1. The ends lost 4 bases at V and 0 bases at J; junction bases unmatched: 5. Germline values: CDR1 SNHLY, CDR2 FYNNEI. The CDR3 loop spans 15 amino acids. In nucleotides, the CDR3 is TGTGCCAGCAGTGGACGACAGGGCAACCAAGAGACCCAGTACTTC. Its translation is CASSGRQGNQETQYF.

The genes are TRBV18 and TRBJ2-1, with TRBD2 identical over 8 bases. The germline CDR1 and CDR2 sequences are KGHSH and LQKENI. V lost 5 bases and J lost 0; bases outside the gene matches: 6. The CDR3 sequence is 16 residues long. The CDR3 region has the DNA TGTGCCAGCTCAACGGAGCGGGGGAGCTCCTACAATGAGCAGTTCTTC. Translated, it gives CASSTERGSSYNEQFF.

This chain connects TRBV3-1 to TRBJ1-6, with no clear D. Germline assignment: CDR1 LGHDT and CDR2 YNNKEL (reference sequence). With 3 bases removed from V and 7 bases from J, the gap between germline ends came to 13 bases. The CDR3 extends over 15 amino acids. The chain's CDR3 is CASSQIRAPNSPLHF. DNA of the CDR3: TGTGCCAGCAGCCAGATCCGGGCGCCAAATTCACCCCTCCACTTT.

This clonotype was counted between two and nine times. V gene TRBV4-1 combines with J gene TRBJ1-2; D uncertain. Trimming cost V 4 bases and J 6 bases, with 9 bases left between them. This CDR3 has 12 amino acids. The V gene's germline CDR1 is MGHRA and CDR2 YSYEKL. CDR3 loop: CASSPGPHGYTF. For the CDR3, the DNA is TGCGCCAGCAGCCCCGGGCCCCATGGCTACACCTTC.

The chain links TRBV6-1 to TRBJ1-2; D perhaps matches TRBD1 (6 bases). The CDR3 covers 15 residues. Germline V gene lookup returns CDR1 MNHNS and CDR2 SASEGT. Trimming pared 6 bases from V and 3 bases from J, leaving 17 bases between. The CDR3 loop reads CASRATGYDDYGYTF. The CDR3 nucleotides are TGTGCCAGCAGAGCAACAGGGTATGATGACTATGGCTACACCTTC.

This clonotype has a handful of counts. The gene calls are TRBV3-1 and TRBJ1-4; D remains unclear. Germline assignment: CDR1 LGHDT and CDR2 YNNKEL (reference sequence). V lost 1 base to trimming and J lost 10 bases, with 10 bases between them. This CDR3 is 13 amino acids long. In DNA form, the CDR3 reads TGTGCCAGCAGCCAAGGGGATGGAGGAAAACTGTTTTTT. Its protein is CASSQGDGGKLFF.

This chain connects TRBV6-2 or TRBV6-3 to TRBJ2-2; D is unresolved. The V and J ends lost 4 bases and 4 bases respectively, with 10 bases between them. The CDR3 runs to 14 residues. Per germline, CDR1 MNHEY and CDR2 SVGEGT. The CDR3 bases are TGTGCCAGCAGTTCCGGGTCGAGCACCGGGGAGCTGTTTTTT. Amino acids: CASSSGSSTGELFF.

The chain couples TRBV12-3 or TRBV12-4 to TRBJ1-4, with a possible D match to TRBD1 (6 bases). This CDR3 has 13 residues. The V end was cut by 7 bases, the J end by 8 bases, with 14 bases between. DNA for the CDR3: TGTGCCAGCACTCGAGGGGGGGGAGAAAAACTGTTTTTT. Protein sequence: CASTRGGGEKLFF.

The genes are TRBV3-1 and TRBJ1-1, with TRBD1 matching over 10 bases. The CDR3 is 14 amino acids. CDR1 and CDR2 from the germline V gene are LGHDT and YNNKEL (reference sequence). The V gene end was trimmed by 5 bases and the J gene end by 8 bases; junction bases not matched to a gene: 8. The CDR3 sequence is CASSFDRGRGEAFF. The DNA of the CDR3 is TGTGCCAGCAGCTTTGACAGGGGGCGAGGGGAAGCTTTCTTT.

V is TRBV28 and J is TRBJ2-6; D possibly corresponds to TRBD2 (6 bases). Deletions cut 6 bases from V and 0 bases from J, with 15 bases between. Germline lookup yields CDR1 MDHEN and CDR2 SYDVKM. There are 17 residues in the CDR3. The DNA of the CDR3 is TGTGCCAGCAGCTTGGGAGGTATCGTCTCTGGGGCCAACGTCCTGACTTTC. Its translation is CASSLGGIVSGANVLTF.

V is TRBV7-2 and J is TRBJ1-5; D is unresolved. The CDR3 spans 13 residues. Trimming left V 1 base short and J 7 bases short, with 8 bases between. Germline V gene sequence: CDR1 SGHTA, CDR2 FQGNSA. CDR3 sequence reads: CASSLGKTQPQHF. The CDR3, as DNA: TGTGCCAGCAGCTTAGGCAAGACCCAGCCCCAGCATTTT.

This sequence joins TRBV6-1 and TRBJ2-3; 7 positions agree with TRBD2. CDR1 MNHNS and CDR2 SASEGT come from the germline V gene. This CDR3 has 14 amino acids. V trimming: 4 bases; J trimming: 2 bases; junction bases outside the gene matches: 3. In DNA, the CDR3 is TGTGCCAGCAGTGGGACTAGAGCCACAGATACGCAGTATTTT. Translation: CASSGTRATDTQYF.

The genes are TRBV7-8 and TRBJ1-6; tentative D call: TRBD1 (5 bases). The germline V gene encodes CDR1 SGHVS and CDR2 FQNEAQ. CDR3 length equals 17 residues. V lost 1 base, J lost 9 bases, and 19 bases lay in between. CDR3 sequence: CASSLGTGPFIGSPLHF. In DNA form, the CDR3 reads TGTGCCAGCAGCTTAGGAACAGGACCTTTTATAGGTTCACCCCTCCACTTT.

This clonotype was seen a handful of times. The genes are TRBV6-5 and TRBJ1-4, with 7 bases matching TRBD1. The V and J ends lost 2 bases and 0 bases, in that order; junction bases with no gene match: 12. Germline CDR1 is MNHEY and CDR2 is SVGAGI. This CDR3 is built from 19 residues. CDR3 nucleotides: TGTGCCAGCAGTTACCCAACAGGGGAGGGGTCCGCAACTAATGAAAAACTGTTTTTT. Its protein product is CASSYPTGEGSATNEKLFF.

The V and J genes are TRBV6-1 and TRBJ1-1; D not resolved. The CDR3 has 13 amino acids. Trimming pared 10 bases from V and 1 base from J, leaving 13 bases between. Germline V gene data show CDR1 as MNHNS and CDR2 as SASEGT. CDR3 protein: CATQWGKNTEAFF. The CDR3 bases are TGTGCCACCCAGTGGGGTAAGAACACTGAAGCTTTCTTT.

This clonotype was seen a handful of times. The V gene is TRBV20-1, the J gene TRBJ2-1; 7 bases agree with TRBD2. V was clipped by 6 bases and J by 6 bases; unmatched bases: 8. CDR1 is DFQATT, CDR2 SNEGSKA, per germline (reference sequence). There are 13 residues in the CDR3. CDR3 DNA: TGCAGTGCATGGGGGGGACGCGGCAATGAGCAGTTCTTC. Encoded protein: CSAWGGRGNEQFF.

This sequence joins TRBV5-6 and TRBJ2-1; TRBD2 matches at 7 bases. Germline V gives CDR1 SGHDT, CDR2 YYEEEE. V lost 0 bases and J lost 9; bases outside the gene matches: 12. This CDR3 is built from 16 residues. CDR3 coding DNA: TGTGCCAGCAGCTTGGCCTATCCGGGACTACGGGGTGAGCAGTTCTTC. Protein product: CASSLAYPGLRGEQFF.

This chain links TRBV20-1 with TRBJ2-5; possible D gene TRBD2, 5 bases. Trimming stripped 6 bases from V and 1 base from J, with 9 bases between. This CDR3 spans 12 amino acids. CDR1 DFQATT and CDR2 SNEGSKA come from the germline V gene (reference sequence). The CDR3 region is CSALASQETQYF. The CDR3 DNA reads as TGCAGTGCCCTAGCTTCCCAAGAGACCCAGTACTTC.